This passage covers 30 T cell receptor beta chains from one sample sequenced in a study of T-cell memory formation after mild COVID-19. A single record per CDR3 protein comes from TCRdb applying MiXCR to the 5' RACE reads. The profile shows over 350,000 distinct CDR3 sequences, about 24% of them singletons. The sample consisted of PBMCs or a T cell subset sorted from them (not recorded which). The receptor source for this set is an adult woman who had mild COVID-19 (a few samples of this study predate the infection). Cell type and time point are not known.

The chain joins TRBV11-2 to TRBJ2-7; D unclear. The CDR3 is 14 residues long. V was pared by 3 bases and J by 6 bases, with 15 bases between. CDR1 and CDR2 (germline): SGHAT, FQNNGV. The CDR3 coding sequence is TGTGCCAGCAGCTTGGGTCAGACCGCAGGCGAGCAGTACTTC. Protein sequence: CASSLGQTAGEQYF.

The chain has TRBV19 and TRBJ2-3; D is unresolved. The CDR3 totals 13 residues. With 4 bases removed from V and 3 bases from J, the gap between germline ends came to 8 bases. CDR1 and CDR2 (germline): LNHDA, SQIVND (reference sequence). CDR3 nucleotide sequence: TGTGCCAGTAGTAAAATTGAGACAGATACGCAGTATTTT. It encodes CASSKIETDTQYF.

This clonotype was counted a few times. The rearrangement links TRBV5-1 to TRBJ1-1, with 11 bases identical to TRBD1. J was trimmed by 2 bases and V by 4 bases; bases with no gene match: 7. In germline, CDR1 is SGHRS, CDR2 YFSETQ. There are 16 residues in the CDR3. The CDR3 DNA sequence: TGCGCCAGCAGCCCCGGACAGGGGGCTATAAACACTGAAGCTTTCTTT. It is translated as CASSPGQGAINTEAFF.

The chain employs TRBV6-1 and TRBJ1-3; 9 bases agree with TRBD1. The CDR3 covers 15 residues. Unmatched junction bases numbered 4, after V lost 7 bases and J lost 0 bases. Looked up from germline, CDR1 is MNHNS and CDR2 is SASEGT. CDR3 DNA: TGTGCCAGCAAGCGGACAGGGGACTCTGGAAACACCATATATTTT. Residues: CASKRTGDSGNTIYF.

In its sample, this clonotype was seen a few times. The V gene is TRBV4-1, the J gene TRBJ1-1; D remains unclear. Germline V gene data show CDR1 as MGHRA and CDR2 as YSYEKL. Trimming removed 8 bases from V and 1 base from J, with 11 bases in between. The CDR3 is 13 amino acids. The CDR3 sequence: CASRSFPNTEAFF. CDR3 coding DNA: TGCGCCAGCCGCTCCTTCCCGAACACTGAAGCTTTCTTT.

This rearrangement joins TRBV7-2 to TRBJ2-1; D possibly matches TRBD1 or TRBD2 (5 bases each). Germline loops: CDR1 SGHTA, CDR2 FQGNSA. This CDR3 contains 15 residues. Trimming stripped 5 bases from V and 0 bases from J, with 11 bases between. This CDR3 is CASSTGRSSYNEQFF. CDR3 DNA: TGTGCCAGCAGCACGGGACGGAGCTCCTACAATGAGCAGTTCTTC.

J is TRBJ2-5 and V is TRBV12-3 or TRBV12-4, with 11 bases fitting TRBD2. The junction had 6 bases not matched to a gene; V was cut back by 4 bases and J by 5 bases. The CDR3 runs 15 residues. The CDR3 spells CASSSASGRWETQYF. In nucleotides, the CDR3 is TGTGCCAGCAGTTCGGCTAGCGGGAGGTGGGAGACCCAGTACTTC.

This clonotype was seen a few times. V is TRBV4-1 and J is TRBJ2-7; D unresolved. V gave up 4 bases and J gave up 2 bases, with 12 bases separating them. CDR3 length equals 14 residues. CDR1 and CDR2 from the germline V gene are MGHRA and YSYEKL. CDR3: CASSRSTVTYEQYF. The CDR3 DNA reads TGCGCCAGCAGCCGATCGACGGTTACCTACGAGCAGTACTTC.

The chain couples TRBV15 to TRBJ1-1; D is unresolved. This CDR3 contains 12 residues. Looked up from germline, CDR1 is LNHNV and CDR2 is YYDKDF (reference sequence). V shed 5 bases and J shed 8 bases, with 12 bases lying between them. CDR3 amino acids: CATSSRYMEAFF. CDR3 DNA sequence: TGTGCCACCAGCTCGCGGTACATGGAAGCTTTCTTT.

This clonotype was seen more than once but under ten times. The rearrangement links TRBV11-2 to TRBJ2-4; tentatively, D is TRBD1 or TRBD2 (5 bases each). This CDR3 has 13 amino acids. Trimming pared 5 bases from V and 6 bases from J, leaving 11 bases between. Germline V CDR1 and CDR2: SGHAT, FQNNGV. The CDR3 loop is CASSRVGANIQYF. DNA for the CDR3: TGTGCCAGCAGCCGGGTCGGGGCAAACATTCAGTACTTC.

In this sample, this clonotype turned up a few times. V and J are TRBV2 and TRBJ2-5, with a possible D match to TRBD1 (6 bases). V lost 7 bases and J lost 1, with 16 bases in between. The CDR3 sequence is 15 residues long. From germline, CDR1 is SNHLY and CDR2 FYNNEI. CDR3 sequence: CASIPHTGSQETQYF. The CDR3, as DNA: TGTGCCAGCATACCTCATACAGGGAGCCAAGAGACCCAGTACTTC.

The chain employs TRBV3-1 and TRBJ1-1; no clear D. Germline lookup yields CDR1 LGHDT and CDR2 YNNKEL (reference sequence). V was shortened by 4 bases and J by 2 bases, with 14 bases between the two germline ends. The CDR3 has 15 amino acids. As DNA, the CDR3 is TGTGCCAGCAGCCCCTACGCAGGAGATAACACTGAAGCTTTCTTT. This codes for CASSPYAGDNTEAFF.

This chain joins TRBV6-5 and TRBJ2-7; 8 positions match TRBD2. V lost 5 bases and J lost 2; bases outside the gene matches: 8. The germline CDR1 and CDR2 sequences are MNHEY and SVGAGI. This CDR3 contains 15 residues. The CDR3 sequence is CASSVGLEETYEQYF. The DNA for the CDR3 is TGTGCCAGCAGTGTGGGACTAGAGGAGACCTACGAGCAGTACTTC.

This clonotype was seen more than once but under ten times. This sequence joins TRBV27 and TRBJ2-1; D unresolved. Per the germline V gene, CDR1 is MNHEY and CDR2 is SMNVEV (reference sequence). This CDR3 is 12 amino acids long. Trimming took off 5 bases at V and 2 bases at J, with 4 bases between the two ends. CDR3 in DNA: TGTGCCAGCAGTGCCACCTACAATGAGCAGTTCTTC. This translates into CASSATYNEQFF.

The sample holds a few counts of this clonotype. This rearrangement joins TRBV20-1 to TRBJ2-3; D possibly corresponds to TRBD1 (6 bases). V was clipped by 4 bases and J by 2 bases, with 10 bases between them. This CDR3 has 13 residues. Germline CDR1 and CDR2: DFQATT and SNEGSKA (reference sequence). CDR3 DNA: TGCAGTGCTACAGGGGTGTCCACAGATACGCAGTATTTT. This translates into CSATGVSTDTQYF.

The gene calls are TRBV7-9 and TRBJ2-3; the D gene is possibly TRBD1 (6 bases). Germline CDR1 reads SEHNR; CDR2 reads FQNEAQ (reference sequence). Trimming removed 8 bases at V and 5 bases at J, with 11 bases between. The CDR3 runs 12 residues. CDR3 amino acids: CASGQTRDTQYF. In nucleotides, the CDR3 is TGTGCCAGCGGACAGACACGAGATACGCAGTATTTT.

The chain employs TRBV27 and TRBJ1-1, with TRBD1 matching over 7 bases. This CDR3 comprises 14 residues. V was pared by 3 bases and J by 5 bases, with 6 bases of the junction left unmatched. The germline gives CDR1 MNHEY, CDR2 SMNVEV (reference sequence). The CDR3 sequence: CASSLRLTGTEAFF. The DNA for the CDR3 is TGTGCCAGCAGTTTGAGATTGACAGGGACTGAAGCTTTCTTT.

This clonotype was seen more than once but under ten times. The gene calls are TRBV4-1 and TRBJ1-4; no clear D. V dropped 2 bases and J dropped 3 bases, with 10 bases sitting between them. Per the germline V gene, CDR1 is MGHRA and CDR2 is YSYEKL. The CDR3 spans 15 residues. CDR3 protein: CASSQPRGANEKLFF. The CDR3 DNA sequence: TGCGCCAGCAGCCAACCGCGGGGAGCTAATGAAAAACTGTTTTTT.

This clonotype has a handful of counts. V and J are TRBV12-3 or TRBV12-4 and TRBJ1-4; D is ambiguous. The germline V and J ends were trimmed by 0 bases and 3 bases, with 5 bases remaining between them. The CDR3 covers 14 residues. The CDR3 DNA reads as TGTGCCAGCAGTTTAGCCCGGGCTAATGAAAAACTGTTTTTT. Its protein product is CASSLARANEKLFF.

The rearrangement joins TRBV12-3 or TRBV12-4 to TRBJ2-1; 7 positions match TRBD1. This CDR3 spans 15 amino acids. V dropped 2 bases and J dropped 3; count of bases not matched to a gene: 4. CDR3 amino acids: CASSLQQGDYNEQFF. The CDR3 nucleotides read TGTGCCAGCAGTTTACAGCAGGGGGACTACAATGAGCAGTTCTTC.

The V gene is TRBV7-6, the J gene TRBJ2-3; tentatively, D is TRBD1 or TRBD2 (6 bases each). The CDR3 runs 15 residues. Trimming took 1 base from V and 0 from J, leaving 8 bases between them. Germline V lookup: CDR1 SGHVS, CDR2 FNYEAQ. In DNA form, the CDR3 reads TGTGCCAGCAGCTTAGGGAGGGGGAGCACAGATACGCAGTATTTT. It encodes CASSLGRGSTDTQYF.

The chain joins TRBV20-1 to TRBJ1-1, with D possibly TRBD1 on 5 matching bases. Per germline, CDR1 DFQATT and CDR2 SNEGSKA (reference sequence). Trimming removed 0 bases from V and 1 base from J, with 9 bases in between. The CDR3 spans 14 residues. CDR3: CSARERGENTEAFF. The CDR3 coding sequence is TGCAGTGCTAGAGAAAGGGGAGAGAACACTGAAGCTTTCTTT.

On this clonotype itself: The germline gene is not matched at one end of the junction; a read error may be the cause. CDR3 residues: CAGRGGIGRDTQYF. The CDR3, as DNA: TGTGCCGGCAGAGGGGGTATTGGCCGAGATACGCAGTATTTT. The chain recombines TRBV2 with TRBJ2-3; D possibly corresponds to TRBD1 (6 bases). The CDR3 totals 14 residues. CDR1 is SNHLY and CDR2 is FYNNEI in the germline V gene.

This clonotype has only a few counts. The chain is built from TRBV6-5 and TRBJ1-5; perhaps TRBD1 as D (5 bases). The CDR3 contains 14 residues. The V and J ends lost 2 bases and 5 bases respectively, with 10 bases between them. Per germline, CDR1 MNHEY and CDR2 SVGAGI. This chain's CDR3 is CASSYTGTYQPQHF. Here the CDR3 DNA reads TGTGCCAGCAGTTACACGGGGACCTATCAGCCCCAGCATTTT.

This clonotype was observed a few times. The chain joins TRBV5-1 to TRBJ2-1, with D possibly TRBD1 on 6 matching bases. V shed 5 bases and J shed 1 base, with 16 bases lying between them. Germline lookup yields CDR1 SGHRS and CDR2 YFSETQ. The CDR3 length is 16 residues. CDR3 in amino acids: CASRSSGTPSYNEQFF. The DNA of the CDR3 is TGCGCCAGCAGATCCTCCGGGACACCATCCTACAATGAGCAGTTCTTC.

The chain couples TRBV20-1 to TRBJ2-7, with 10 positions matching TRBD2. V trimming: 6 bases; J trimming: 7 bases; junction bases outside the gene matches: 12. The CDR3 spans 14 residues. Looked up from germline, CDR1 is DFQATT and CDR2 is SNEGSKA (reference sequence). The CDR3 sequence is CSAQSAGGPWEQYF. DNA of the CDR3: TGCAGTGCCCAATCAGCGGGAGGGCCGTGGGAGCAGTACTTC.

At least ten counts were recorded for this clonotype. V and J are TRBV12-3 or TRBV12-4 and TRBJ1-1; D is unresolved. This CDR3 is 12 amino acids long. V was pared by 6 bases and J by 5 bases, with 10 bases between. CDR3 DNA: TGTGCCAGCAGCCCGGGAGGGACTGAAGCTTTCTTT. This encodes CASSPGGTEAFF.

In nucleotides, the CDR3 is TGTGCCAGCTCTCCCACAGCGGGTAACACTGAAGCTTTCTTT. Its translation is CASSPTAGNTEAFF. This chain uses TRBV18 with TRBJ1-1; D remains ambiguous. Trimming removed 6 bases at V and 2 bases at J, with 13 bases between. This CDR3 is built from 14 residues. Germline loops: CDR1 KGHSH, CDR2 LQKENI.

This clonotype has just a few counts. The rearrangement links TRBV6-5 to TRBJ2-5; a weak D match, TRBD2 (5 bases). The CDR3 is 14 residues long. CDR1 and CDR2 from the germline V gene are MNHEY and SVGAGI. Trimming cost V 0 bases and J 4 bases, with 9 bases left between them. CDR3 nucleotide sequence: TGTGCCAGCAGTTACTCTCCCCGGGGAGAGACCCAGTACTTC. Encoded protein: CASSYSPRGETQYF.

This chain uses TRBV10-3 with TRBJ1-5, with D uncertain. There are 13 residues in the CDR3. V was pared by 2 bases and J by 7 bases, with 9 bases between. Germline V gene sequence: CDR1 ENHRY, CDR2 SYGVKD. The CDR3 DNA reads TGTGCCATCAGTGAGACGGGTGCGCAGCCCCAGCATTTT. Translating gives CAISETGAQPQHF.